The rows below give T cell receptor beta chains drawn from one sample of a study of early T cells in non-severe SARS-CoV-2 infection. TCRdb ran MiXCR on the 5' RACE reads and lists one entry per CDR3 protein. The table records 70,000 to 95,000 distinct CDR3 sequences, roughly 16% of them present only once. The sample comprised whole blood. All receptors derive from an adult who was a healthcare worker with PCR-confirmed SARS-CoV-2 infection or an uninfected control (not recorded which). The CDR3 runs from the conserved cysteine through the conserved F or W. The D gene is left open where the match is weak. Some rows have no size entry. The others give once, few or many, or a class for an expanded clone.

J gene,D gene,V gene,clone size,CDR3 DNA,CDR3 protein
TRBJ2-1,.,TRBV11-2,.,TGTGCCAGCAGCATGATCAGGGGCTACAATGAGCAGTTCTTC,CASSMIRGYNEQFF
TRBJ1-1,.,TRBV3-1,.,TGTGCCAGCAGCCAATCGGCGCGCACTGAAGCTTTCTTT,CASSQSARTEAFF
TRBJ2-1,TRBD1,TRBV29-1,many,TGCAGCGTAGCCGGGACAGTTAGCTCCTACAATGAGCAGTTCTTC,CSVAGTVSSYNEQFF
TRBJ1-5,.,TRBV28,few,TGTGCCAGCAGTGTCTCGGACGGATTCCATAGCAATCAGCCCCAGCATTTT,CASSVSDGFHSNQPQHF
TRBJ2-2,.,TRBV3-1,few,TGTGCCAGCAGCCACGGGGTTAGGGAGCTGTTTTTT,CASSHGVRELFF
TRBJ2-1,TRBD1,TRBV29-1,.,TGCAGCGTTGGGACAGGGGGCGCGCGGTACAATGAGCAGTTCTTC,CSVGTGGARYNEQFF
TRBJ1-4,.,TRBV3-1,.,TGTGCCAGCAGCCAAGCGGCGGAAAAACTGTTTTTT,CASSQAAEKLFF
TRBJ2-1,TRBD2,TRBV20-1,.,TGCAGTGCTAGCTCCCCGACTCGGACTAGCGGCAATGAGCAGTTCTTC,CSASSPTRTSGNEQFF
TRBJ1-2,.,TRBV2,.,TGTGCCAGCAGGGAAGAAGGGAACTATGGCTACACCTTC,CASREEGNYGYTF
TRBJ2-1,TRBD2,TRBV2,.,TGTGCCAGCAGGGAAAGCGGGGGCAAGCAGTTCTTC,CASRESGGKQFF
TRBJ2-7,.,TRBV12-3/TRBV12-4,.,TGTGCCAGCAGTTTGGGGTCGGACTACGAGCAGTACTTC,CASSLGSDYEQYF
TRBJ1-4,TRBD1,TRBV18,.,TGTGCCAGCTCACCGGACAGGTTAACTAATGAAAAACTGTTTTTT,CASSPDRLTNEKLFF
TRBJ1-6,TRBD1,TRBV7-9,once,TGTGCCAGCAGCCCAGGGGGGGATGGTAACCCCCTCCACTTT,CASSPGGDGNPLHF
TRBJ2-7,TRBD1,TRBV11-2,.,TGTGCCAGCAGCCGAAAGGAAGGGGGCCCCTACGAGCAGTACTTC,CASSRKEGGPYEQYF
TRBJ2-3,.,TRBV3-1,few,TGTGCCAGCAGCCAAATGAGGGATACGCAGTATTTT,CASSQMRDTQYF
TRBJ2-2,TRBD2,TRBV12-3/TRBV12-4,many,TGTGCCAGCAGTTTCCGCGGGAGGGCATCGAACACCGGGGAGCTGTTTTTT,CASSFRGRASNTGELFF
TRBJ2-1,TRBD1,TRBV11-2,many,TGTGCCAGCAGTTTTGGACAGGGCTCCTACAATGAGCAGTTCTTC,CASSFGQGSYNEQFF
TRBJ1-3,.,TRBV27,few,TGTGCCAGCAGTTTCGGCAGGGCTGGAAACACCATATATTTT,CASSFGRAGNTIYF